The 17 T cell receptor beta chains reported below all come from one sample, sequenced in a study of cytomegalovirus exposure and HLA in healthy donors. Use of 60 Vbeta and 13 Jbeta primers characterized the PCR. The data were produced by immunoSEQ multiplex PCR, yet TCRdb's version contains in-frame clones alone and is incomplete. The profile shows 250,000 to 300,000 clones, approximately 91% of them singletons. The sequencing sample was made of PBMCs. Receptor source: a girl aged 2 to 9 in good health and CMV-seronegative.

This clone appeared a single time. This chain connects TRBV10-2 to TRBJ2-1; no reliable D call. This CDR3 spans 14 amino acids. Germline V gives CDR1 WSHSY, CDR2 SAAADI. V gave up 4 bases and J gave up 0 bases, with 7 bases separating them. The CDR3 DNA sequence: TGCGCCAGCAGTGTTGGCAGCTCCTACAATGAGCAGTTCTTC. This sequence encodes CASSVGSSYNEQFF.

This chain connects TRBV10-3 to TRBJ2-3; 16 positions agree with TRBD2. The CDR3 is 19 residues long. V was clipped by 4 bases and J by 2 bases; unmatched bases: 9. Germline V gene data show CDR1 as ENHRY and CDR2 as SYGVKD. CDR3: CAISGSGTSGGESTDTQYF. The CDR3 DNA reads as TGTGCCATCAGTGGCTCCGGGACTAGCGGGGGGGAATCCACAGATACGCAGTATTTT.

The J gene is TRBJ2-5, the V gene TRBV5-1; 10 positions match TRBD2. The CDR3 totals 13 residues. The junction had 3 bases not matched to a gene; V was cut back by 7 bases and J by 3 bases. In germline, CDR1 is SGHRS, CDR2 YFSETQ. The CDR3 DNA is TGCGCCAGCGCCACTAGCGGGGAAGAGACCCAGTACTTC. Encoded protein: CASATSGEETQYF.

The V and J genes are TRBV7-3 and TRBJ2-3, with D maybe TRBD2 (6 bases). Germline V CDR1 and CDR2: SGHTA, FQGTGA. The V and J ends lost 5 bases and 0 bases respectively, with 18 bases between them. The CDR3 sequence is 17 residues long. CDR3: CASSPRGGLGSTDTQYF. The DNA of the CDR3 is TGTGCCAGCAGCCCGCGGGGAGGATTGGGTAGCACAGATACGCAGTATTTT.

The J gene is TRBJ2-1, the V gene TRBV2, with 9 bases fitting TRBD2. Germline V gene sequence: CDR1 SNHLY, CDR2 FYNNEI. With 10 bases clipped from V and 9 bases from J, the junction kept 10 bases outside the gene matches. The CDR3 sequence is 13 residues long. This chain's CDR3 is CANLLGGRGEQFF. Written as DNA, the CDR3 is TGTGCCAACCTACTCGGCGGGAGGGGTGAGCAGTTCTTC. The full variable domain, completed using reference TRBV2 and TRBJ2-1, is EPEVTQTPSHQVTQMGQEVILRCVPISNHLYFYWYRQILGQKVEFLVSFYNNEISEKSEIFDDQFSVERPDGSNFTLKIRSTKLEDSAMYFCANLLGGRGEQFFGPGTRLTVL.

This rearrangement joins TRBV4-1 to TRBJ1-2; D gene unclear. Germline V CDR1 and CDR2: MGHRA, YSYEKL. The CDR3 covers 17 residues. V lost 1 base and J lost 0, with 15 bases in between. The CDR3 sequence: CASSQGLWIGANYGYTF. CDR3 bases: TGCGCCAGCAGCCAAGGGCTATGGATCGGAGCTAACTATGGCTACACCTTC.

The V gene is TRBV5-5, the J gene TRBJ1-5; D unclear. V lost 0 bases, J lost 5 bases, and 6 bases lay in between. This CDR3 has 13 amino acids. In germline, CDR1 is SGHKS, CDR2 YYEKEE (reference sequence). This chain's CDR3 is CASSLDGDQPQHF. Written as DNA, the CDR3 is TGTGCCAGCAGCTTGGACGGGGATCAGCCCCAGCATTTT.

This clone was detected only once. DNA of the CDR3: TGTGCCAGCAGCTGGGCGACTAGCGGGGGTTTATCCTACAATGAGCAGTTCTTC. This gives the protein CASSWATSGGLSYNEQFF. V is TRBV7-9 and J is TRBJ2-1; the match to TRBD2 covers 12 bases. Germline V gene data show CDR1 as SEHNR and CDR2 as FQNEAQ (reference sequence). V was clipped by 4 bases and J by 1 base; unmatched bases: 8. CDR3 size: 18 residues.

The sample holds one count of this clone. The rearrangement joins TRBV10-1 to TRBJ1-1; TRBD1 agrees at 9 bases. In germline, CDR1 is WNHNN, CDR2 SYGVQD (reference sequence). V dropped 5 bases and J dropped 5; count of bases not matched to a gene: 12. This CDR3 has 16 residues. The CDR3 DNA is TGCGCCAGCAGTAACTCCGGAGGACAGGGGTGGACTGAAGCTTTCTTT. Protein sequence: CASSNSGGQGWTEAFF.

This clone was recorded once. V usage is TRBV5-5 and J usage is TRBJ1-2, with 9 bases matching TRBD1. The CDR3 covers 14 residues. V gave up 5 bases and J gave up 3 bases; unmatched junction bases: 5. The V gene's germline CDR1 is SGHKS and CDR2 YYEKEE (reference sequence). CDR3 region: CASSSWTGDYGYTF. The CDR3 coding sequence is TGTGCCAGCAGTTCCTGGACAGGGGACTATGGCTACACCTTC.

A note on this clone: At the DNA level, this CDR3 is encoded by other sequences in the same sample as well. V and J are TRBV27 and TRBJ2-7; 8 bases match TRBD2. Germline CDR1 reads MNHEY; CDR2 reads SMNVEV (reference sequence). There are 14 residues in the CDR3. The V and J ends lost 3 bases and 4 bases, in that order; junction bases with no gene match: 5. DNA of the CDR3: TGTGCCAGCAGTTTGATAGCGGGGCCATACGAGCAGTACTTC. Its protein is CASSLIAGPYEQYF.

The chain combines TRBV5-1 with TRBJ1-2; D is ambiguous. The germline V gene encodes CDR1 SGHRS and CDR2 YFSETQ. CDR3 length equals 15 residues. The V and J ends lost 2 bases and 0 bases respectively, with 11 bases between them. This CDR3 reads CASSFAGPSNYGYTF. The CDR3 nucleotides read TGCGCCAGCAGCTTTGCGGGCCCCTCTAACTATGGCTACACCTTC.

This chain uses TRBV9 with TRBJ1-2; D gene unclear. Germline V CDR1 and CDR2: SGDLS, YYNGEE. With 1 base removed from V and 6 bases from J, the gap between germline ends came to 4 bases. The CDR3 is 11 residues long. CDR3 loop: CASSVPDGYTF. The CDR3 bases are TGTGCCAGCAGCGTACCCGATGGCTACACCTTC.

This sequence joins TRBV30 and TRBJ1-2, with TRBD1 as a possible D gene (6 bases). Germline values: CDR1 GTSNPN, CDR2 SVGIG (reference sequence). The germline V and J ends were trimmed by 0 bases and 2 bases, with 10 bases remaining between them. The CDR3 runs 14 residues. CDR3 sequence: CAWSVRQGNYGYTF. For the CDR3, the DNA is TGTGCCTGGAGTGTAAGGCAGGGGAACTATGGCTACACCTTC.

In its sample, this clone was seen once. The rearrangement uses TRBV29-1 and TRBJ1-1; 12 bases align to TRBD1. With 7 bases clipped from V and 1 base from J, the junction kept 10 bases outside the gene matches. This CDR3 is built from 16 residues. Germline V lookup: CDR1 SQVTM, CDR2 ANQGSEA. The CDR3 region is CSARDRGLFENTEAFF. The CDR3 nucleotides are TGCAGCGCTCGGGACAGGGGGCTTTTCGAGAACACTGAAGCTTTCTTT.

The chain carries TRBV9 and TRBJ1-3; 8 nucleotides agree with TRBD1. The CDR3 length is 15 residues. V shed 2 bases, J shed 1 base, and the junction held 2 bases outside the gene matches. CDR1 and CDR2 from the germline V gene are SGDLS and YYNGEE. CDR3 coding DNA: TGTGCCAGCAGCGTGGGGACAGGTTCTGGAAACACCATATATTTT. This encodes CASSVGTGSGNTIYF.

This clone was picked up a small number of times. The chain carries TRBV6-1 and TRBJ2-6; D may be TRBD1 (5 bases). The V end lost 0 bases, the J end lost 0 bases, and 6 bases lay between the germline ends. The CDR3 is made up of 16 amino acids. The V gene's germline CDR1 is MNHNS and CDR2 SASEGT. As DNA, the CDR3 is TGTGCCAGCAGTGAAGCTGACAGCTCTGGGGCCAACGTCCTGACTTTC. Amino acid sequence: CASSEADSSGANVLTF.